The clone carrying this T cell receptor (beta chain) was counted only a few times. Its antigen remains unknown. The data were obtained in a study of cytomegalovirus exposure and HLA in healthy donors. General study points: An analysis that came later showed most CMV-associated TCR beta chains appearing HLA-restricted.

The donors comprised healthy bone marrow donors. 13 Jbeta primers and 60 Vbeta primers were used for the PCR. Some clones are missing from TCRdb's copy, which holds only in-frame ones; the method was immunoSEQ multiplex PCR. The sample holds 85,000 to 100,000 clones, 77% seen once. This TCR was recovered from a man aged 45-65 years in good health and CMV-seropositive. The sample comprised PBMCs.

CDR3 residues: CAISMTGFNQPQHF. As DNA, the CDR3 is TGTGCCATCAGTATGACAGGGTTTAATCAGCCCCAGCATTTT. V gene TRBV10-3 combines with J gene TRBJ1-5, with 7 bases fitting TRBD1. The V and J ends lost 5 bases and 4 bases, in that order; junction bases with no gene match: 5. The V gene's germline CDR1 is ENHRY and CDR2 SYGVKD. The CDR3 totals 14 residues.